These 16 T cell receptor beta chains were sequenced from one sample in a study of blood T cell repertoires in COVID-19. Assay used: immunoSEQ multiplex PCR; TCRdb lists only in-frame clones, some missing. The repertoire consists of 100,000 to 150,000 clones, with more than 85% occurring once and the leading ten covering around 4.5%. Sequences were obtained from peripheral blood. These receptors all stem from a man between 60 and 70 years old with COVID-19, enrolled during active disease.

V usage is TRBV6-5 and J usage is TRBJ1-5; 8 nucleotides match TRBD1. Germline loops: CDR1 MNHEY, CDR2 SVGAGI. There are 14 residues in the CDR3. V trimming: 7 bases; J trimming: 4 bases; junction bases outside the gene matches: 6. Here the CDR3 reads CASTKQGGNQPQHF. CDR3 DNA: TGTGCCAGCACCAAACAGGGGGGAAATCAGCCCCAGCATTTT.

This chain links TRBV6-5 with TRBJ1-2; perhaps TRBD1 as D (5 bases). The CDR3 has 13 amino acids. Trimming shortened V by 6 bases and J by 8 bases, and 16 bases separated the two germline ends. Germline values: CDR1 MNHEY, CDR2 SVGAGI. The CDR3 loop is CASSPQGSGGYTF. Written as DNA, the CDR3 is TGTGCCAGCAGCCCCCAGGGCTCTGGAGGCTACACCTTC.

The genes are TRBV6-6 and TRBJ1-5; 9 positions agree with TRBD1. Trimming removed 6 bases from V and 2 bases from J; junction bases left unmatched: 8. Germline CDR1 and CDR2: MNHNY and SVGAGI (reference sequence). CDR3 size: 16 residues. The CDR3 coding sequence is TGTGCCAGCAGGGGACAGGGTTCTTTCGGCAATCAGCCCCAGCATTTT. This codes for CASRGQGSFGNQPQHF.

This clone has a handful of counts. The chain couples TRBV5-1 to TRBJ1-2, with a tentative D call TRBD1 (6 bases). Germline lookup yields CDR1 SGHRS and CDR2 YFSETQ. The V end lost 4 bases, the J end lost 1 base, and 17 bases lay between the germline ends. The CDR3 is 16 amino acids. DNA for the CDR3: TGCGCCAGCAGCCGGGATGGGGACACCGATAACTATGGCTACACCTTC. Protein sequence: CASSRDGDTDNYGYTF. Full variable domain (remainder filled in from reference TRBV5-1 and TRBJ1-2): KAGVTQTPRYLIKTRGQQVTLSCSPISGHRSVSWYQQTPGQGLQFLFEYFSETQRNKGNFPGRFSGRQFSNSRSEMNVSTLELGDSALYLCASSRDGDTDNYGYTFGSGTRLTVV.

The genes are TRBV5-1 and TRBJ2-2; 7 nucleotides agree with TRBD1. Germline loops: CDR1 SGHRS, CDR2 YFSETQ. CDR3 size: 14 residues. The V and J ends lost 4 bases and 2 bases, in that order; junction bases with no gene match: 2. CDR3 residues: CASSRDSNTGELFF. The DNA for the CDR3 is TGCGCCAGCAGCCGGGACAGCAACACCGGGGAGCTGTTTTTT.

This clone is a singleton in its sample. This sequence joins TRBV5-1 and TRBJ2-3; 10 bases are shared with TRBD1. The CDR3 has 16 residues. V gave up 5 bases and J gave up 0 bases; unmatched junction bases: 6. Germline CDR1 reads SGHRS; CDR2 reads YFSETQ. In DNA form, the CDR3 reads TGCGCCAGCAGTCTCGGGGGACAGGGGAGCACAGATACGCAGTATTTT. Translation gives CASSLGGQGSTDTQYF. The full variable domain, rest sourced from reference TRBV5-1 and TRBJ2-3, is KAGVTQTPRYLIKTRGQQVTLSCSPISGHRSVSWYQQTPGQGLQFLFEYFSETQRNKGNFPGRFSGRQFSNSRSEMNVSTLELGDSALYLCASSLGGQGSTDTQYFGPGTRLTVL.

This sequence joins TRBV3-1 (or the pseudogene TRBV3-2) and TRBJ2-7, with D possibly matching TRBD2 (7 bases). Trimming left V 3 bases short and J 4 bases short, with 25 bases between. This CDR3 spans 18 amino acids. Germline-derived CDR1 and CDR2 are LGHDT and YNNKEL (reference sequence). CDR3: CASSHPGKGGAFAYEQYF. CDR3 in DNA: TGTGCCAGCAGCCATCCCGGGAAGGGGGGGGCCTTTGCGTACGAGCAGTACTTC.

The CDR3 protein is CASSFGQATNEKLFF. The CDR3 bases are TGCGCCAGCAGCTTTGGACAGGCAACTAATGAAAAACTGTTTTTT. V is TRBV4-1 and J is TRBJ1-4; 7 bases match TRBD1. J was trimmed by 0 bases and V by 5 bases; bases with no gene match: 3. The CDR3 sequence is 15 residues long. The V gene's germline CDR1 is MGHRA and CDR2 YSYEKL.

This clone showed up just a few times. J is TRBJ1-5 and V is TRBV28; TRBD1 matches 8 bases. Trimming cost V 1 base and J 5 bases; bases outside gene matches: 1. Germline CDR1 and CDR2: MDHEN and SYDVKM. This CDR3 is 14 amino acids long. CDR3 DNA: TGTGCCAGCAGTTTATACAGGGGGGATCAGCCCCAGCATTTT. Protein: CASSLYRGDQPQHF.

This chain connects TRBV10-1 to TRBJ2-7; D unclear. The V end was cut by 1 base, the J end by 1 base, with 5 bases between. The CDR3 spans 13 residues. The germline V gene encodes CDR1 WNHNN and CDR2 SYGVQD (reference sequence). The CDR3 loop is CASSEYSSYEQYF. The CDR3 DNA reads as TGCGCCAGCAGTGAGTATAGTTCCTACGAGCAGTACTTC.

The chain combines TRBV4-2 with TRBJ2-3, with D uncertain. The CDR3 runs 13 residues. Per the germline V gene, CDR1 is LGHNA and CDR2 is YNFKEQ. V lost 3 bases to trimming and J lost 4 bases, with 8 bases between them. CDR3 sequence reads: CASSQVDSDTQYF. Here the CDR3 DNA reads TGTGCCAGCAGCCAGGTAGATTCAGATACGCAGTATTTT.

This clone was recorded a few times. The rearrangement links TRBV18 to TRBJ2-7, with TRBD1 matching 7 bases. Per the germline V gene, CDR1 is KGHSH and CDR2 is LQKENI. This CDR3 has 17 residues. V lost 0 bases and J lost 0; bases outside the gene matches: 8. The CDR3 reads CASSPPTGKGDSYEQYF. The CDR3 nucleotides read TGTGCCAGCTCACCACCGACAGGGAAGGGGGACTCCTACGAGCAGTACTTC.

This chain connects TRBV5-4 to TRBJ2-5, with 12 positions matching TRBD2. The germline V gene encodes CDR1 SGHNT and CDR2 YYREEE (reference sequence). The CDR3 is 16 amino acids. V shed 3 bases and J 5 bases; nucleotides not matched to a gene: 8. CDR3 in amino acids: CASSSSGGAYMETQYF. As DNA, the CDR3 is TGTGCCAGCAGCTCTAGCGGGGGGGCTTATATGGAGACCCAGTACTTC.

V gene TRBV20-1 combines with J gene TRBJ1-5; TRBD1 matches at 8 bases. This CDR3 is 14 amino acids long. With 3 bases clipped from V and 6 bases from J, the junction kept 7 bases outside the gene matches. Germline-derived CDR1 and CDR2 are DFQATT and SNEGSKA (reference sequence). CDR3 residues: CSASGGTGPQPQHF. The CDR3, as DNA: TGCAGTGCTAGTGGGGGGACAGGACCTCAGCCCCAGCATTTT.

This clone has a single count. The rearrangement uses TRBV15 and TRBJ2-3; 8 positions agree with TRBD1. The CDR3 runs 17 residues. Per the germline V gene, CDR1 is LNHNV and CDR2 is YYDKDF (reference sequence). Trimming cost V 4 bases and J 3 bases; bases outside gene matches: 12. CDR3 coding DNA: TGTGCCACCAGCACGGGACAGGACAACGAGGGGACAGATACGCAGTATTTT. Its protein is CATSTGQDNEGTDTQYF.

This CDR3 is CASSTSGAPYNEQFF. The CDR3, as DNA: TGTGCCAGCAGTACCAGCGGTGCCCCCTACAATGAGCAGTTCTTC. The chain carries TRBV5-4 and TRBJ2-1, with a possible D match to TRBD2 (5 bases). V was shortened by 5 bases and J by 2 bases, with 14 bases between the two germline ends. The CDR3 contains 15 residues. The germline gives CDR1 SGHNT, CDR2 YYREEE (reference sequence).